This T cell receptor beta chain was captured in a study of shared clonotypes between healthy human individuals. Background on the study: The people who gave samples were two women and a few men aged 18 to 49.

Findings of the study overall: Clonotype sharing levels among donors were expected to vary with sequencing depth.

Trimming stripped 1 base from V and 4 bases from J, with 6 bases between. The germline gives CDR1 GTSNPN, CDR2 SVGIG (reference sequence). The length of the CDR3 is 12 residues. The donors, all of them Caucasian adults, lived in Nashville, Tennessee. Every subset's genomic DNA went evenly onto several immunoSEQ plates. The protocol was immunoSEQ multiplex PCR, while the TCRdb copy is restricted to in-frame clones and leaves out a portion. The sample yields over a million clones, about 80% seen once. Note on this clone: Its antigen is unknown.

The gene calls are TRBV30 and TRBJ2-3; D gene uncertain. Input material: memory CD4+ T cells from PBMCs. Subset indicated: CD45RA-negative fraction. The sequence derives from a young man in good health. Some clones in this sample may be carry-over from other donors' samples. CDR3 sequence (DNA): TGTGCCTGGAGTGGTCCGCCAGATACGCAGTATTTT. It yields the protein CAWSGPPDTQYF.